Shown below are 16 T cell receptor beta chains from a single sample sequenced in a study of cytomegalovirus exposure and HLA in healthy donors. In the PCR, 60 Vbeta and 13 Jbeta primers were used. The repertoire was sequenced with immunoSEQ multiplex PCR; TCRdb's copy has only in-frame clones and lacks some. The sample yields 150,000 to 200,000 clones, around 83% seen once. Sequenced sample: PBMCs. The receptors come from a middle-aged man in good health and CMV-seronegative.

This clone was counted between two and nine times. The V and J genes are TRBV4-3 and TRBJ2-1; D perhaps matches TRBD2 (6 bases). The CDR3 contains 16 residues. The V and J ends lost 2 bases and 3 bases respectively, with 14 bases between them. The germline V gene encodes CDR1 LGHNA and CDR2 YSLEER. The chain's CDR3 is CASSQMLTGLYNEQFF. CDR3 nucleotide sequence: TGCGCCAGCAGCCAAATGCTCACGGGACTCTACAATGAGCAGTTCTTC.

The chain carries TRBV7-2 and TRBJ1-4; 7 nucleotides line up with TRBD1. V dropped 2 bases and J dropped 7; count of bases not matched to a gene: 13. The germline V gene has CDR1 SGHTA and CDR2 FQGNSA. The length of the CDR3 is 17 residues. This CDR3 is CASSLNGQAGGIEKLFF. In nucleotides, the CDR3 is TGTGCCAGCAGCTTAAACGGCCAGGCAGGGGGTATTGAAAAACTGTTTTTT.

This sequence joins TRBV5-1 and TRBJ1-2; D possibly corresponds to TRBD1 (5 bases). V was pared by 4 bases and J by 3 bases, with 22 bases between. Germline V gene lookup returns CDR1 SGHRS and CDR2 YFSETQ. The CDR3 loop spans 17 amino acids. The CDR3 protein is CASSPRVLQMSDYGYTF. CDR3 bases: TGCGCCAGCAGCCCCAGGGTCCTACAAATGAGTGACTATGGCTACACCTTC. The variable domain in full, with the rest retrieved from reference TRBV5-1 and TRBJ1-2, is KAGVTQTPRYLIKTRGQQVTLSCSPISGHRSVSWYQQTPGQGLQFLFEYFSETQRNKGNFPGRFSGRQFSNSRSEMNVSTLELGDSALYLCASSPRVLQMSDYGYTFGSGTRLTVV.

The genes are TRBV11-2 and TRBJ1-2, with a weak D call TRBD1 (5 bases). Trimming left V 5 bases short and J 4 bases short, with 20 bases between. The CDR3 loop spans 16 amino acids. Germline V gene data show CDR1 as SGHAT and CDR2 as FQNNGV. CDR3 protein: CASSPSQSGSLYGYTF. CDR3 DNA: TGTGCCAGCAGCCCCTCGCAGTCAGGGTCCCTCTATGGCTACACCTTC.

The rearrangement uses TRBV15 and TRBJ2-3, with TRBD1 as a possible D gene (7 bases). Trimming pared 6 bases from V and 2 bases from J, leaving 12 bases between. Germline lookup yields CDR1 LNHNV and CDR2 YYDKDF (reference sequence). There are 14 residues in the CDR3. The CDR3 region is CATRPGGTTDTQYF. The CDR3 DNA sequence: TGTGCCACCAGGCCAGGGGGGACCACAGATACGCAGTATTTT.

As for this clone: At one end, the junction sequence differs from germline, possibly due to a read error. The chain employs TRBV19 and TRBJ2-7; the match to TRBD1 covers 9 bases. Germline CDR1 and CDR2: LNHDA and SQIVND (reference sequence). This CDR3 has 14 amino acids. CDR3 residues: CASSRTGETYGQYF. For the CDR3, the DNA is TGTGCCAGTAGCAGGACAGGGGAGACCTACGGGCAGTACTTC.

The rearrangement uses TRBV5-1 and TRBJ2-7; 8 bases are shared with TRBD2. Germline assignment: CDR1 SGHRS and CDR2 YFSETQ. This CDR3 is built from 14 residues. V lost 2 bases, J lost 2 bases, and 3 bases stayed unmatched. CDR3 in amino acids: CASSLTSGPYEQYF. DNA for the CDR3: TGCGCCAGCAGCTTAACTAGCGGACCCTACGAGCAGTACTTC. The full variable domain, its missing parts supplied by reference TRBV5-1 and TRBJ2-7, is KAGVTQTPRYLIKTRGQQVTLSCSPISGHRSVSWYQQTPGQGLQFLFEYFSETQRNKGNFPGRFSGRQFSNSRSEMNVSTLELGDSALYLCASSLTSGPYEQYFGPGTRLTVT.

CDR3 sequence reads: CASSGIAQNTGELFF. As DNA, the CDR3 is TGTGCCAGCAGCGGGATAGCCCAGAACACCGGGGAGCTGTTTTTT. This chain joins TRBV9 and TRBJ2-2; D not resolved. Trimming shortened V by 3 bases and J by 1 base, and 10 bases separated the two germline ends. The CDR3 has 15 residues. CDR1 SGDLS and CDR2 YYNGEE come from the germline V gene. The whole variable domain, remainder taken from reference TRBV9 and TRBJ2-2, is DSGVTQTPKHLITATGQRVTLRCSPRSGDLSVYWYQQSLDQGLQFLIQYYNGEERAKGNILERFSAQQFPDLHSELNLSSLELGDSALYFCASSGIAQNTGELFFGEGSRLTVL.

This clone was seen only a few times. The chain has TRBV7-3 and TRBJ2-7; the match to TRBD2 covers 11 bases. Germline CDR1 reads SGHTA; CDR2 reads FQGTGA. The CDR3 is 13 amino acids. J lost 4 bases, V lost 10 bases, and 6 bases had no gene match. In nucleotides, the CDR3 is TGTGCCACTGCAGTAGCGGGAGGGTACGAGCAGTACTTC. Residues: CATAVAGGYEQYF. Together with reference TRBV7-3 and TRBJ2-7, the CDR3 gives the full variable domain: GAGVSQTPSNKVTEKGKYVELRCDPISGHTALYWYRQSLGQGPEFLIYFQGTGAADDSGLPNDRFFAVRPEGSVSTLKIQRTERGDSAVYLCATAVAGGYEQYFGPGTRLTVT.

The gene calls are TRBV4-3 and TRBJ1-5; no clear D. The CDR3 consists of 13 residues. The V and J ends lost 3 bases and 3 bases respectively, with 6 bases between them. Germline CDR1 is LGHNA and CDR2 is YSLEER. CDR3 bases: TGCGCCAGCAGCCACGGGGTCAATCAGCCCCAGCATTTT. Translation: CASSHGVNQPQHF.

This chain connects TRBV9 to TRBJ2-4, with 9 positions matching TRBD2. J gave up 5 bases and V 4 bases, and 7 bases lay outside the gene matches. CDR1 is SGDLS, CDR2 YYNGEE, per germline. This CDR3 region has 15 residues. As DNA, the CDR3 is TGTGCCAGCAGCCCCCGTAGCGGGGGACAAAACATTCAGTACTTC. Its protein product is CASSPRSGGQNIQYF.

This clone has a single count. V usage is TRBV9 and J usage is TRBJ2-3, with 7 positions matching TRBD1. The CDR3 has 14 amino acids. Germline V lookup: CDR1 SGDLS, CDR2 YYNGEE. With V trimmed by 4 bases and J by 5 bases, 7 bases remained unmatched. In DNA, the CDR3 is TGTGCCAGCAGCAACAACCACAGGGGAGATACGCAGTATTTT. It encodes CASSNNHRGDTQYF.

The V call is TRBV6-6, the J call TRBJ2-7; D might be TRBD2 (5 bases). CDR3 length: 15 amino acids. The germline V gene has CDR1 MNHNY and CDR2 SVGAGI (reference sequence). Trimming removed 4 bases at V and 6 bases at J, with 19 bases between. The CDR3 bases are TGTGCCAGCAGTTCCCGGGAAGCCGACTGGGGCGAGCAGTACTTC. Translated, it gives CASSSREADWGEQYF.

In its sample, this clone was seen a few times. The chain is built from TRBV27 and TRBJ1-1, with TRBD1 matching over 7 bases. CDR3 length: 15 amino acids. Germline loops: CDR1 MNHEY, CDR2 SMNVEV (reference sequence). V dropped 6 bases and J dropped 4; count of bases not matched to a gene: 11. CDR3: CASSRVPTGVTEAFF. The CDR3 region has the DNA TGTGCCAGCAGCCGTGTTCCAACAGGGGTCACTGAAGCTTTCTTT.

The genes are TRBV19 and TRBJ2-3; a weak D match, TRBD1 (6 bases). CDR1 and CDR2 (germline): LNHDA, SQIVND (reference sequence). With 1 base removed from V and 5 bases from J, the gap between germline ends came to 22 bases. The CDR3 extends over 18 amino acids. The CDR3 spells CASSIGLGAGVKRDTQYF. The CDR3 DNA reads TGTGCCAGTAGTATAGGTCTCGGGGCAGGGGTGAAAAGAGATACGCAGTATTTT. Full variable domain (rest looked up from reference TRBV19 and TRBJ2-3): DGGITQSPKYLFRKEGQNVTLSCEQNLNHDAMYWYRQDPGQGLRLIYYSQIVNDFQKGDIAEGYSVSREKKESFPLTVTSAQKNPTAFYLCASSIGLGAGVKRDTQYFGPGTRLTVL.

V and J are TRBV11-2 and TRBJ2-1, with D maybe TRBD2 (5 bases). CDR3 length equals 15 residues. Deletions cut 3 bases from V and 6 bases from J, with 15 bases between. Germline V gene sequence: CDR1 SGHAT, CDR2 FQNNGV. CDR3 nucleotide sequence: TGTGCCAGCAGCTTTGCGGACCTTAGCGTCAATGAGCAGTTCTTC. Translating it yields CASSFADLSVNEQFF.